These 24 T cell receptor beta chains originate from one sample sequenced in a study of patients and donors after allogeneic stem cell transplantation. TCRdb analysed the RT-PCR reads with MiXCR anew, one entry per CDR3 protein. This sample has some 150,000 distinct CDR3 sequences, with approximately 37% found just once. What was sequenced was blood, either unsorted or a sorted T cell fraction (not recorded which). These receptors originate from a human donor who was either an allogeneic HSCT recipient or a stem cell or donor lymphocyte infusion donor (not recorded which). It is not recorded whose cells these are; they may come from a transplant donor.

This clonotype was seen a single time. The rearrangement links TRBV20-1 to TRBJ1-5; tentatively, D is TRBD1 (5 bases). In germline, CDR1 is DFQATT, CDR2 SNEGSKA (reference sequence). This CDR3 contains 15 residues. The ends were cut back, 6 bases at V and 0 bases at J, with 15 bases in the middle. CDR3 protein: CSAAGTDYSNQPQHF. The CDR3 coding sequence is TGCAGTGCGGCCGGGACGGACTATAGCAATCAGCCCCAGCATTTT.

The J gene is TRBJ1-1, the V gene TRBV28; maybe TRBD1 (5 bases). V dropped 7 bases and J dropped 1 base, with 13 bases sitting between them. The CDR3 sequence is 14 residues long. CDR1 and CDR2 (germline): MDHEN, SYDVKM. The CDR3 nucleotides are TGTGCCAGCAACGAACTGGGGGAGAACACTGAAGCTTTCTTT. This gives the protein CASNELGENTEAFF.

The genes are TRBV6-5 and TRBJ2-3; 8 bases align to TRBD2. Germline-derived CDR1 and CDR2 are MNHEY and SVGAGI. The CDR3 length is 16 residues. Trimming at V came to 8 bases and at J to 5 bases, leaving 15 bases not matched to a gene. CDR3 loop: CASQRGTSLSLDTQYF. In nucleotides, the CDR3 is TGTGCCAGCCAGCGGGGGACCTCTCTCTCCCTAGATACGCAGTATTTT.

As concerns this clonotype: A junction end diverges from the germline sequence, so it may reflect a read error. This rearrangement joins TRBV25-1 to TRBJ2-2; D gene uncertain. This CDR3 spans 12 amino acids. Germline V gene data show CDR1 as MGHDK and CDR2 as SYGVNS. The CDR3 reads CASCEWTGELFF. The CDR3 region has the DNA TGTGCCAGCTGTGAATGGACCGGGGAGCTGTTTTTT.

The chain uses TRBV6-6 and TRBJ2-7, with TRBD2 as a possible D gene (6 bases). CDR3 length: 14 amino acids. The germline V gene has CDR1 MNHNY and CDR2 SVGAGI (reference sequence). The germline V and J ends were trimmed by 7 bases and 4 bases, with 17 bases remaining between them. CDR3 nucleotide sequence: TGTGCCAGCACCTACGCGGGGACGGGATACGAGCAGTACTTC. It yields the protein CASTYAGTGYEQYF.

The genes are TRBV5-1 and TRBJ2-5, with D tentatively TRBD1 (5 bases). Trimming stripped 0 bases from V and 5 bases from J, with 11 bases between. The CDR3 covers 14 residues. Germline lookup yields CDR1 SGHRS and CDR2 YFSETQ. CDR3 nucleotides: TGCGCCAGCAGCTTGGAGGGCAGGGTGGAGACCCAGTACTTC. This codes for CASSLEGRVETQYF. The variable domain in full, with the rest retrieved from reference TRBV5-1 and TRBJ2-5, is KAGVTQTPRYLIKTRGQQVTLSCSPISGHRSVSWYQQTPGQGLQFLFEYFSETQRNKGNFPGRFSGRQFSNSRSEMNVSTLELGDSALYLCASSLEGRVETQYFGPGTRLLVL.

Judged by abundance, this clonotype is medium-sized. The chain combines TRBV28 with TRBJ1-2, with 9 bases lining up with TRBD1. J was trimmed by 6 bases and V by 8 bases; bases with no gene match: 7. Germline V CDR1 and CDR2: MDHEN, SYDVKM. This CDR3 is built from 13 residues. In nucleotides, the CDR3 is TGTGCCAGCCTCGTCCGGGACAGGGATGGCTACACCTTC. It yields the protein CASLVRDRDGYTF.

This clonotype was observed a few times. The gene calls are TRBV7-9 and TRBJ1-1; a weak D match, TRBD1 (5 bases). V gave up 4 bases and J gave up 8 bases, with 11 bases separating them. The CDR3 runs to 12 residues. Germline V CDR1 and CDR2: SEHNR, FQNEAQ (reference sequence). CDR3 nucleotide sequence: TGTGCCAGCAGCTCTCGGGGGTTCGAAGCTTTCTTT. Translated, it gives CASSSRGFEAFF.

This clonotype came up once. The chain carries TRBV7-9 and TRBJ2-1, with TRBD1 identical over 7 bases. The CDR3 covers 16 residues. J lost 6 bases, V lost 4 bases, and 12 bases had no gene match. Looked up from germline, CDR1 is SEHNR and CDR2 is FQNEAQ (reference sequence). CDR3 in amino acids: CASSSTRTGGVNEQFF. The CDR3, as DNA: TGTGCCAGCAGCTCAACGCGGACAGGTGGGGTCAATGAGCAGTTCTTC.

V gene TRBV7-9 combines with J gene TRBJ2-7; D gene unclear. From germline, CDR1 is SEHNR and CDR2 FQNEAQ (reference sequence). V lost 5 bases and J 5 bases, leaving 13 bases between the germline ends. CDR3 length: 13 amino acids. CDR3 nucleotides: TGTGCCAGCAGCCCACGTATCGGCCACGAGCAGTACGTC. It specifies CASSPRIGHEQYV.

The gene calls are TRBV7-2 and TRBJ1-2; D not resolved. The CDR3 consists of 13 residues. V was cut by 1 base and J by 2 bases, with 5 bases left in between. CDR1 and CDR2 from the germline V gene are SGHTA and FQGNSA. The DNA of the CDR3 is TGTGCCAGCAGCTTAGGACGGAACTATGGCTACACCTTC. This encodes CASSLGRNYGYTF.

V gene TRBV12-3 or TRBV12-4 combines with J gene TRBJ1-1; perhaps TRBD1 as D (6 bases). The CDR3 runs to 15 residues. V lost 6 bases to trimming and J lost 3 bases, with 17 bases between them. The CDR3 DNA reads as TGTGCCAGCAGCCTAAGGGCGGGGGCGGACACTGAAGCTTTCTTT. Translating gives CASSLRAGADTEAFF.

This clonotype was seen a single time. This chain joins TRBV6-2 or TRBV6-3 and TRBJ2-7, with D perhaps matching TRBD1 or TRBD2 (6 bases each). Trimming removed 8 bases at V and 3 bases at J, with 17 bases between. The CDR3 is 14 amino acids. The germline V gene has CDR1 MNHEY and CDR2 SVGEGT. In nucleotides, the CDR3 is TGTGCCAGCCGGGGGACAACGCACCTCTACGAGCAGTACTTC. Its protein product is CASRGTTHLYEQYF.

V usage is TRBV5-5 and J usage is TRBJ1-2; D gene unclear. This CDR3 is built from 11 residues. Germline CDR1 is SGHKS and CDR2 is YYEKEE (reference sequence). The V end was cut by 4 bases, the J end by 7 bases, with 8 bases between. The CDR3 reads CASSRDAGYTF. The DNA for the CDR3 is TGTGCCAGCAGCAGAGACGCTGGCTACACCTTC.

This clonotype was recorded a few times. The rearrangement links TRBV12-3 or TRBV12-4 to TRBJ1-3, with D uncertain. The length of the CDR3 is 13 residues. The V and J ends lost 2 bases and 3 bases respectively, with 5 bases between them. DNA of the CDR3: TGTGCCAGCAGTTTATCGGGTGGAAACACCATATATTTT. Translating it yields CASSLSGGNTIYF.

This clonotype has ten or more counts. This CDR3 reads CASSADLLVYF. The CDR3 DNA sequence: TGTGCCAGCAGCGCGGACCTTCTGGTATATTTT. V usage is TRBV28 and J usage is TRBJ1-3; D uncertain. The germline V gene encodes CDR1 MDHEN and CDR2 SYDVKM. V dropped 6 bases and J dropped 14 bases, with 14 bases sitting between them. The CDR3 runs 11 residues.

The chain is built from TRBV7-2 and TRBJ1-4, with a possible D match to TRBD1 (5 bases). Germline V lookup: CDR1 SGHTA, CDR2 FQGNSA. Deletions cut 4 bases from V and 7 bases from J, with 16 bases between. The CDR3 runs to 15 residues. The CDR3 spells CASSSQQAPSEKLFF. The CDR3 region has the DNA TGTGCCAGCAGCTCCCAACAGGCCCCTAGTGAAAAACTGTTTTTT.

The chain has TRBV12-3 or TRBV12-4 and TRBJ1-1; a weak D match, TRBD1 (5 bases). V was trimmed by 6 bases and J by 7 bases, leaving 15 bases between them. The CDR3 consists of 13 residues. The CDR3 loop reads CASSSLLGGEAFF. In DNA, the CDR3 is TGTGCCAGCAGCTCCCTCCTGGGGGGTGAAGCTTTCTTT.

This clonotype came up a few times. The V gene is TRBV12-3 or TRBV12-4, the J gene TRBJ1-6; D is unresolved. There are 13 residues in the CDR3. Trimming pared 3 bases from V and 8 bases from J, leaving 8 bases between. The CDR3 DNA follows: TGTGCCAGCAGTTTCTCCGGCTATTCACCCCTCCACTTT. It is translated as CASSFSGYSPLHF.

The chain recombines TRBV27 with TRBJ2-1; D gene ambiguous. Trimming took off 1 base at V and 8 bases at J, with 9 bases between the two ends. This CDR3 is 13 amino acids long. Germline loops: CDR1 MNHEY, CDR2 SMNVEV (reference sequence). CDR3 region: CASSLFLGYEQFF. The DNA of the CDR3 is TGTGCCAGCAGTTTATTTCTCGGATATGAGCAGTTCTTC.

This clonotype was recorded once. The chain couples TRBV6-1 to TRBJ2-7; 8 nucleotides match TRBD2. Germline lookup yields CDR1 MNHNS and CDR2 SASEGT. The CDR3 loop spans 17 amino acids. Losses at the gene ends were 5 bases for V and 0 bases for J; bases not matched to a gene: 12. The CDR3 spells CASSPNLQGLVSYEQYF. The DNA for the CDR3 is TGTGCCAGCAGTCCTAACTTGCAGGGACTAGTCTCCTACGAGCAGTACTTC.

The rearrangement joins TRBV20-1 to TRBJ2-1; 9 nucleotides agree with TRBD2. Germline values: CDR1 DFQATT, CDR2 SNEGSKA (reference sequence). The junction had 9 bases not matched to a gene; V was cut back by 3 bases and J by 0 bases. CDR3 size: 17 residues. CDR3 sequence reads: CSARRLAGSSSYNEQFF. CDR3 nucleotides: TGCAGTGCTAGGAGGCTAGCGGGGTCGAGCTCCTACAATGAGCAGTTCTTC.

The chain has TRBV20-1 and TRBJ2-3, with 7 bases identical to TRBD1. This CDR3 is built from 13 residues. Germline values: CDR1 DFQATT, CDR2 SNEGSKA (reference sequence). The V gene end was trimmed by 5 bases and the J gene end by 5 bases; junction bases not matched to a gene: 7. The CDR3: CSASSRQGDTQYF. CDR3 in DNA: TGCAGTGCTTCTTCTCGACAGGGAGATACGCAGTATTTT.

A single count supports this clonotype. V usage is TRBV9 and J usage is TRBJ2-1, with 9 bases fitting TRBD2. V shed 0 bases and J 6 bases; nucleotides not matched to a gene: 4. The germline CDR1 and CDR2 sequences are SGDLS and YYNGEE. The CDR3 has 15 residues. The CDR3 sequence is CASSVVGTSTNEQFF. The CDR3 DNA follows: TGTGCCAGCAGCGTAGTTGGGACTAGCACCAATGAGCAGTTCTTC. The full variable domain, rest sourced from reference TRBV9 and TRBJ2-1, is DSGVTQTPKHLITATGQRVTLRCSPRSGDLSVYWYQQSLDQGLQFLIQYYNGEERAKGNILERFSAQQFPDLHSELNLSSLELGDSALYFCASSVVGTSTNEQFFGPGTRLTVL.